The T cell receptor (beta chain) under discussion was sequenced for a study of blood T cell repertoires in COVID-19. TCRdb's table, derived via immunoSEQ multiplex PCR, lists solely in-frame clones and lacks some. Of some 250,000 clones listed, over 80% were seen once; the top ten hold 1.2%. CDR3 size: 14 residues. With 7 bases removed from V and 3 bases from J, the gap between germline ends came to 12 bases. Germline lookup yields CDR1 KGHDR and CDR2 SFDVKD. Self-reported history from a screening survey and questionnaire set each donor's cohort. Sequencing was done on a sample of PBMCs or T cells enriched from blood (not recorded which). The rearrangement uses TRBV24-1 and TRBJ1-5; perhaps TRBD1 as D (6 bases). The source of this sequence is a human donor in a cohort exposed to, infected with or recovered from COVID-19 (not recorded which). The donor label of this sample is uncertain. CDR3 nucleotide sequence: TGTGCCACCAGCCAAGGACAGAACAATCAGCCCCAGCATTTT. Its protein product is CATSQGQNNQPQHF.